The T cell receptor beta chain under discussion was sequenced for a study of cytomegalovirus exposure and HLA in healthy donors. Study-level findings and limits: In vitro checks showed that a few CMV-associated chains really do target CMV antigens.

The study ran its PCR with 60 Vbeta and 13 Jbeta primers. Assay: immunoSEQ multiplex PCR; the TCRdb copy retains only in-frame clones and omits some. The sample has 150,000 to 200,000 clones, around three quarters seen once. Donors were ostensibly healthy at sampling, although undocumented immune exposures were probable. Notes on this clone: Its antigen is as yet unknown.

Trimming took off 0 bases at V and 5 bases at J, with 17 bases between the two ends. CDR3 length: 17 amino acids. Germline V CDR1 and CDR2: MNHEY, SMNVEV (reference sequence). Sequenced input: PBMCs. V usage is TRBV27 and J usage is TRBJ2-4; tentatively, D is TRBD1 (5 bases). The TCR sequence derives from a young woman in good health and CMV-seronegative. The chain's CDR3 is CASSLSGPAGFENIQYF. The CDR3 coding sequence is TGTGCCAGCAGTTTATCGGGGCCCGCCGGGTTCGAAAACATTCAGTACTTC.